This T cell receptor (beta chain) is drawn from a study of cytomegalovirus exposure and HLA in healthy donors (dated by TCRdb to about 2017). A note on the overall study: According to an earlier analysis of 587 of the donors, some 170 million T cells yielded 95 million to 140 million unique TCR beta sequences and 250 to 350 Gb of sequence data. Donor age, sex, ethnicity and CMV serostatus were collected together with the repertoire data. To study patterns of TCR occurrence, a later analysis re-analyzed previously published TCR beta repertoires from hundreds of donors and added high-resolution HLA genotyping. Approximately 300 gigabases of sequencing data and tens of millions of unique TCR sequences were included in an early release covering 500 to 750 HLA-typed donors. The study profiled the T cell repertoires of fewer than 850 subjects by immunosequencing and related them to cytomegalovirus serostatus. Among around 400 genotyped donors of the cohort, an average of 235,054 unique TCR beta nucleotide sequences were sequenced per donor, around 20% of them non-productive. HLA typing covered class I and class II loci at four-digit resolution. In the later analysis, no new phenotypic data were used to find candidate immune exposures; instead, reliance was placed on TCR beta sequences and their occurrence across donors. Of the 300 to 500 genotyped donors, roughly 76% were placed in the genetic ancestry cluster associated with self-reported Caucasian donors. A handful of DR-DQ haplotypes were handled as single units for association and clustering because linkage in the cohort was strong. An earlier analysis of roughly 580 of the donors used high-throughput TCR beta sequencing to judge whether each TCR beta V gene segment behaved as functional or pseudogenic. The study was designed to test whether signatures of past pathogen exposure could be identified by cataloging public T cell receptors. Typing coverage differed by locus: A, B, C, DRB1 and DQB1 were typed in about 629-630 donors, DQA1 in 522, DPA1 in around 610, and DPB1 in 472. Along with the approximately 700-subject first cohort, a separate validation cohort of over a hundred different subjects was used. All discovery cohort repertoires had been generated on a single sequencing platform. In a later genetic analysis, genome-wide SNP genotypes for about three fifths of the 666 donors were used, and that subset was treated as a discovery cohort. To predict cytomegalovirus infection status, the study combined high-throughput TCR immunosequencing, statistical association of individual TCRs with disease status, and machine learning. What the research found in general, with its limitations: In a later analysis, HLA-associated TCR beta chains were found to be more clonally expanded and to have lower generation probabilities than equally common non-associated chains. In vitro tests confirmed that a few of the cytomegalovirus-associated TCR beta chains recognize cytomegalovirus antigens. A later analysis found that TCR association rates varied across HLA loci, with DRB1 alleles showing the most associated TCRs and HLA-C alleles the fewest. A later analysis found that most CMV-associated TCR beta chains appeared HLA-restricted, with HLA associations seemingly driven largely by CMV exposure. An association between a missense DCLRE1C variant and V-gene and J-gene trimming of TCR beta chains was found in a later genetic analysis and replicated in an independent cohort. A cluster of highly shared sequence variants was judged likely to represent a technical artifact of the sequencing pipeline. Because counts were too low, 15 or so rarely observed V segments, including chromosome 9 orphons, were excluded from the earlier analysis of 587 of the donors. In a later analysis, around 17,000 TCR beta sequences were associated with specific HLA alleles at a false discovery rate of 0.05. Broadly in line with IMGT annotations, most TCR beta V segments showed up in productive rearrangements about 87% or about 30% of the time in an earlier analysis of approximately 600 of the donors. A further reported finding was that TCR beta sequences accurately predicted the HLA-A and HLA-B alleles for most subjects in the first cohort. When HLA alleles, especially DR and DQ, strongly co-occurred, attributing TCR associations to individual alleles was difficult. Cytomegalovirus status was reported to be diagnosed by the classifier with high specificity and sensitivity in both the original and validation cohorts. Only TCR beta chains were sequenced in this cohort, and the absence of alpha or paired-chain data limited detectable features. Most TCR sequences were observed very rarely across donors, whereas some public TCRs were present in many individuals. Presence/absence analyses assumed roughly uniform sequencing depth across donors, an assumption that may not hold. For the cohort, immune exposure information was limited to CMV serostatus. Linkage disequilibrium might explain the correlated functional status among segregating V segments, but an unknown experimental factor could not be ruled out. In a later genetic analysis, fewer N-insertions in productive TCRs were reported among donors in an Asian-associated ancestry cluster than the roughly 700-donor mean. Several of the top co-occurrence clusters appeared to be linked to parvovirus B19, influenza, CMV and Epstein-Barr virus, according to a later analysis. The authors suggested that the approach could potentially be generalized to other disease states and immunological phenotypes. Because HLA typing was missing for some donors at each locus, association tests included only the typed subset. The study listed approximately 150 TCR beta chains as associated with cytomegalovirus.

The cohort consisted of 670 or so healthy bone marrow donors. At the time of sampling, all cohort members were nominally healthy, though unrecorded immune exposures were likely present. The donor tested CMV seropositive, placing the donor among the approximately 310 seropositive members of the cohort. Each donor provided a peripheral blood sample, and peripheral blood mononuclear cells were used for TCR beta sequencing. Genomic DNA extraction from the blood cell samples was performed with the Qiagen DNeasy Blood Extraction Kit. Regarding this clone: Its cognate antigen has yet to be identified. No base-level quality is on record; no much larger clone is a single base apart.

The library relied on the immunoSEQ multiplex PCR assay. For the multiplex PCR, a mixture combining 60 forward primers for TCR Vbeta segments and 13 reverse primers for TCR Jbeta segments was used. A multiplex PCR assay on genomic DNA amplified the CDR3 region of rearranged TCR beta genes. On the Illumina HiSeq System, the amplified TCR beta libraries were sequenced as 87-base-pair reads. On the authors' methods: In a later analysis, some 80 million unique TCR beta chains were counted across the 500 to 700 repertoires, and roughly 10 million of these chains were shared by at least two donors. Raw reads were error-corrected and collapsed into unique sequences by a nearest-neighbor algorithm in which closely related sequences were merged to remove PCR and sequencing errors. Alignment of CDR3 sequences to IMGT reference sequences was used to assign V, D and J gene segments. For a sequence to be retained, a match of at least six nucleotides to both a V gene segment and a J gene segment was required. A rearrangement was called productive if the CDR3 had no stop codons and remained in frame with V and J, and every other rearrangement was called non-productive. CDR3 was defined according to IMGT convention as the region running from the second conserved V-encoded cysteine to the conserved J-encoded phenylalanine. In an earlier analysis of around 540 of the donors, sequences lacking an unambiguous match to a single V gene segment were excluded. In an earlier analysis of roughly 600 of the donors, a V segment was called functional when productive rearrangements were above 56.7%, and segregating when the standard deviation between donors exceeded 5%. A statistical classification framework was built to diagnose cytomegalovirus status from the catalog of TCR beta chain sequences. A later analysis assigned V and J genes by comparing TCR nucleotide sequences with IMGT/GENE-DB human TR gene sequences. In a later analysis, CDR3 sequences and most-parsimonious VDJ recombination scenarios were assigned using the TCRdist pipeline. In a later analysis, every TCR beta chain was defined by the combination of its CDR3 amino acid sequence and its V-gene family, and reads without a unique V-gene family were dropped. A later analysis removed 500 to 600 highly shared, low-generation-probability nucleotide sequences to deal with suspected cross-contamination and a sequencing artifact. In a later analysis, a clonal expansion index was calculated for each public chain from normalized within-repertoire ranks of inferred template counts. Generation probabilities in a later analysis came from a VDJ recombination model fitted to out-of-frame rearrangements, and those results were checked against IGoR. In a later analysis, TCR-TCR, TCR-HLA and TCR-CMV co-occurrence was scored with hypergeometric tests, and a repertoire-size bias correction was applied to TCR pairs. In a later analysis, false discovery rates were estimated by permuting HLA or CMV assignments 20 times. A later analysis grouped co-occurring TCRs with DBSCAN, adding TCRdist sequence similarity when clustering within HLA-allele-positive subsets. Repertoires with fewer than 30,000 or more than 120,000 public chains were left out of co-occurrence clustering, as were five repertoires with anomalous nucleotide sharing. TCRdb limited this immuneACCESS table to in-frame rearrangements with V and J called. A share of clones is missing; checked studies link under half to unresolved V genes, and the rest is unexplained. V, J and clone size are taken as reported in that table, and D and trimming were inferred from the DNA itself. This sample holds 150,000 or so clones; around 80% were observed only once. The ten biggest clones cover roughly 6.2% of the sample.

Sequencing was performed on PBMCs. The TCR was taken from a male donor in good health and CMV-seropositive.

The sequence in DNA is TGTGCCTGGAGGGAACAGGGCCGGTCACCCCTCCACTTT. Its coded protein is CAWREQGRSPLHF. The V gene is TRBV30 and the J gene is TRBJ1-6; a weak D assignment points to TRBD1 (6 bases agree). V is shortened by 3 bases, J by 10 bases, and the region joining them spans 13 bases. The CDR3 runs 13 residues from the cysteine to the phenylalanine. CDR3 DNA is the only sequence kept; it has 39 bases, read in frame from the first base. Looking up the germline V gene (reference sequence) yields CDR1 GTSNPN and CDR2 SVGIG.